These 7 T cell receptor beta chains originate from one sample sequenced in a study of human T cells and chemical hapten exposure. Time point defined: patch test 1, 2 weeks after DPC sensitization. Specified treatment: therapeutic diphenylcyclopropenone sensitization with weekly scalp DPC. In TCRdb, the RACE reads were re-called with MiXCR into one record per CDR3 protein. The sample has about 360,000 distinct CDR3 sequences, around 7% seen once. Sample: whole blood, taken in connection with sensitization to the hapten diphenylcyclopropenone (DPC). The receptor set was obtained from a woman between 18 and 30 years old with alopecia areata. Some clones in this sample may be carry-over from other donors' samples.

There are many counts of this clonotype. V gene TRBV5-1 combines with J gene TRBJ2-3; D not certain. The CDR3 totals 15 residues. Trimming removed 2 bases at V and 0 bases at J, with 10 bases between. The germline CDR1 and CDR2 sequences are SGHRS and YFSETQ. The CDR3 DNA is TGCGCCAGCAGCTTTCGAGGTCTGAGCACAGATACGCAGTATTTT. Its protein product is CASSFRGLSTDTQYF.

The table lists this clonotype with many counts. V is TRBV14 and J is TRBJ1-2, with TRBD1 as a possible D gene (5 bases). Germline CDR1 is SGHDN and CDR2 is FVKESK. This CDR3 spans 16 amino acids. V lost 0 bases, J lost 5 bases, and 16 bases lay in between. The DNA for the CDR3 is TGTGCCAGCAGCCAAGATCTAACAGGAGACGATTATGGCTACACCTTC. Its protein product is CASSQDLTGDDYGYTF.

The sample holds many counts of this clonotype. This chain uses TRBV9 with TRBJ2-3; maybe TRBD1 (6 bases). CDR1 SGDLS and CDR2 YYNGEE come from the germline V gene. V shed 0 bases and J shed 4 bases, with 6 bases lying between them. The CDR3 has 13 residues. This CDR3 is CASSVEGADTQYF. The CDR3 DNA is TGTGCCAGCAGCGTAGAGGGGGCAGATACGCAGTATTTT. Supplemented by reference TRBV9 and TRBJ2-3, the full variable domain reads DSGVTQTPKHLITATGQRVTLRCSPRSGDLSVYWYQQSLDQGLQFLIQYYNGEERAKGNILERFSAQQFPDLHSELNLSSLELGDSALYFCASSVEGADTQYFGPGTRLTVL.

The chain is built from TRBV10-3 and TRBJ1-3, with D perhaps TRBD1 (5 bases). The ends were cut back, 4 bases at V and 3 bases at J, with 10 bases in the middle. This CDR3 comprises 14 residues. CDR1 ENHRY and CDR2 SYGVKD come from the germline V gene. CDR3 amino acids: CAISAREGGNTIYF. CDR3 in DNA: TGTGCCATCAGTGCCAGGGAGGGTGGAAACACCATATATTTT.

This clonotype was observed a few times. The chain combines TRBV20-1 with TRBJ1-2; D gene ambiguous. From germline, CDR1 is DFQATT and CDR2 SNEGSKA (reference sequence). The V end was cut by 5 bases, the J end by 8 bases, with 15 bases between. This CDR3 is built from 12 residues. CDR3 nucleotides: TGCAGTGCTCTGAATCCCACGGAAGGCTACACCTTC. Translation gives CSALNPTEGYTF.

This clonotype was seen ten or more times. This chain joins TRBV20-1 and TRBJ1-1; possible D gene TRBD1, 6 bases. CDR1 and CDR2 from the germline V gene are DFQATT and SNEGSKA (reference sequence). V was pared by 3 bases and J by 2 bases, with 13 bases between. CDR3 length: 14 amino acids. DNA of the CDR3: TGCAGTGCTAGGTTTAGGGGGACCAACACTGAAGCTTTCTTT. Translation: CSARFRGTNTEAFF.

The J gene is TRBJ1-1, the V gene TRBV25-1; 8 bases are a match to TRBD1. The CDR3 is 13 residues long. Per germline, CDR1 MGHDK and CDR2 SYGVNS. With 6 bases clipped from V and 1 base from J, the junction kept 1 base outside the gene matches. The CDR3 is CASRDRANTEAFF. Here the CDR3 DNA reads TGTGCCAGCAGGGACAGGGCGAACACTGAAGCTTTCTTT.